One sample yielded the 28 T cell receptor beta chains listed below, sequenced in a study of blood T cell repertoires in COVID-19. Assay used: immunoSEQ multiplex PCR; TCRdb lists only in-frame clones, some missing. Of fewer than 400,000 clones listed, 88% are singletons. The sample taken for sequencing was PBMCs or T cells enriched from blood (not recorded which). All receptors come from a man aged 30 to 39 who had recovered from COVID-19.

This rearrangement joins TRBV2 to TRBJ2-7, with a weak D call TRBD1 (6 bases). The CDR3 covers 12 residues. V was shortened by 4 bases and J by 4 bases, with 8 bases between the two germline ends. Germline CDR1 and CDR2: SNHLY and FYNNEI. The CDR3 region has the DNA TGTGCCAGCAGTGGGACAGTTTACGAGCAGTACTTC. This encodes CASSGTVYEQYF.

The sample holds one count of this clone. The chain has TRBV5-1 and TRBJ2-7; TRBD2 agrees at 7 bases. This CDR3 has 16 amino acids. Germline-derived CDR1 and CDR2 are SGHRS and YFSETQ. J gave up 1 base and V 6 bases, and 13 bases lay outside the gene matches. CDR3 loop: CASTLDTGTTSYEQYF. The CDR3 region has the DNA TGCGCCAGCACCTTAGACACCGGGACTACTTCCTACGAGCAGTACTTC.

This sequence joins TRBV27 and TRBJ2-7; 9 bases line up with TRBD1. This CDR3 has 16 amino acids. The J segment lost 0 bases and the V segment lost 3 bases, leaving 6 bases of the junction unmatched. CDR1 and CDR2 from the germline V gene are MNHEY and SMNVEV (reference sequence). Here the CDR3 reads CASSLSGTGLSYEQYF. CDR3 nucleotides: TGTGCCAGCAGTTTGTCCGGGACAGGGCTCTCCTACGAGCAGTACTTC.

V and J are TRBV28 and TRBJ2-7; TRBD1 aligns across 11 bases. V was clipped by 4 bases and J by 5 bases; unmatched bases: 13. The CDR3 is made up of 17 amino acids. Germline loops: CDR1 MDHEN, CDR2 SYDVKM. CDR3 in amino acids: CASSSDLGQGAFDEQYF. The CDR3 nucleotides are TGTGCCAGCAGTTCTGATCTCGGACAGGGGGCGTTTGACGAGCAGTACTTC.

The chain joins TRBV19 to TRBJ1-2; D may be TRBD1 (5 bases). Trimming pared 8 bases from V and 8 bases from J, leaving 15 bases between. In germline, CDR1 is LNHDA, CDR2 SQIVND (reference sequence). CDR3 length equals 12 residues. CDR3 bases: TGTGCCAGTTCCTGGGGAGGGGACGGCTACACCTTC. It yields the protein CASSWGGDGYTF.

The gene calls are TRBV18 and TRBJ2-7, with 7 bases matching TRBD2. Germline values: CDR1 KGHSH, CDR2 LQKENI. This CDR3 has 15 amino acids. The J segment lost 6 bases and the V segment lost 0 bases, leaving 8 bases of the junction unmatched. The CDR3 protein is CASSPPGLSLGEQYF. CDR3 coding DNA: TGTGCCAGCTCACCACCGGGACTATCCCTCGGCGAGCAGTACTTC.

This chain joins TRBV10-1 and TRBJ1-1, with a weak D call TRBD1 (6 bases). CDR1 and CDR2 from the germline V gene are WNHNN and SYGVQD (reference sequence). CDR3 length equals 14 residues. V was cut by 4 bases and J by 5 bases, with 14 bases left in between. This CDR3 reads CASSGNTGRTEAFF. CDR3 DNA sequence: TGCGCCAGCAGTGGTAATACAGGGCGGACTGAAGCTTTCTTT.

This chain connects TRBV9 to TRBJ2-6, with 9 bases fitting TRBD1. CDR3 length equals 17 residues. V gave up 7 bases and J gave up 0 bases; unmatched junction bases: 8. Looked up from germline, CDR1 is SGDLS and CDR2 is YYNGEE. CDR3 protein: CASSAGTGFSGANVLTF. In DNA, the CDR3 is TGTGCCAGCTCCGCCGGGACAGGGTTCTCTGGGGCCAACGTCCTGACTTTC.

V is TRBV6-5 and J is TRBJ1-2; tentatively, D is TRBD1 (6 bases). V was pared by 3 bases and J by 5 bases, with 19 bases between. The germline V gene encodes CDR1 MNHEY and CDR2 SVGAGI. CDR3 length: 16 residues. CDR3 DNA: TGTGCCAGCAGTTATGCACTACTAGACAGGCTGTATGGCTACACCTTC. As protein: CASSYALLDRLYGYTF.

The V and J genes are TRBV10-1 and TRBJ2-2, with a weak D call TRBD2 (6 bases). V was clipped by 5 bases and J by 2 bases, with 12 bases between them. CDR3 length equals 15 residues. Germline lookup yields CDR1 WNHNN and CDR2 SYGVQD (reference sequence). This chain's CDR3 is CASSPRRANTGELFF. CDR3 sequence (DNA): TGCGCCAGCAGTCCCCGGAGGGCCAACACCGGGGAGCTGTTTTTT.

This chain links TRBV5-1 with TRBJ2-2; D possibly corresponds to TRBD1 (6 bases). V was shortened by 3 bases and J by 1 base, with 7 bases between the two germline ends. Looked up from germline, CDR1 is SGHRS and CDR2 is YFSETQ. The CDR3 is 14 residues long. The CDR3 sequence: CASSSGVNTGELFF. For the CDR3, the DNA is TGCGCCAGCAGCTCAGGGGTGAACACCGGGGAGCTGTTTTTT.

This sequence joins TRBV11-1 and TRBJ2-7; tentative D call: TRBD2 (5 bases). CDR3 size: 18 residues. The germline V and J ends were trimmed by 0 bases and 3 bases, with 21 bases remaining between them. Germline loops: CDR1 SGHAT, CDR2 FQDESV (reference sequence). DNA of the CDR3: TGTGCCAGCAGCTTAGCCTCGGGATACTCAACTCCGCACTACGAGCAGTACTTC. Its protein product is CASSLASGYSTPHYEQYF. Using reference TRBV11-1 and TRBJ2-7 for the parts outside the CDR3, the full variable domain is EAEVAQSPRYKITEKSQAVAFWCDPISGHATLYWYRQILGQGPELLVQFQDESVVDDSQLPKDRFSAERLKGVDSTLKIQPAELGDSAMYLCASSLASGYSTPHYEQYFGPGTRLTVT.

This clone was counted once. The gene calls are TRBV7-9 and TRBJ1-4, with 7 bases aligning to TRBD1. This CDR3 has 15 residues. The V gene's germline CDR1 is SEHNR and CDR2 FQNEAQ (reference sequence). V trimming: 0 bases; J trimming: 8 bases; junction bases outside the gene matches: 6. The CDR3 coding sequence is TGTGCCAGCAGCTTAGCAGGGACAGAGGGGGAAAAACTGTTTTTT. Its translation is CASSLAGTEGEKLFF.

This chain joins TRBV5-1 and TRBJ2-2; no clear D. CDR3 length: 13 amino acids. The V gene's germline CDR1 is SGHRS and CDR2 YFSETQ. V was trimmed by 5 bases and J by 3 bases, leaving 8 bases between them. This CDR3 is CASSWADTGELFF. DNA of the CDR3: TGCGCCAGCAGTTGGGCAGACACCGGGGAGCTGTTTTTT. The variable domain in full, with the rest retrieved from reference TRBV5-1 and TRBJ2-2, is KAGVTQTPRYLIKTRGQQVTLSCSPISGHRSVSWYQQTPGQGLQFLFEYFSETQRNKGNFPGRFSGRQFSNSRSEMNVSTLELGDSALYLCASSWADTGELFFGEGSRLTVL.

The V and J genes are TRBV9 and TRBJ2-7; 7 nucleotides agree with TRBD1. Trimming cost V 3 bases and J 0 bases; bases outside gene matches: 9. This CDR3 contains 16 residues. Germline V gene data show CDR1 as SGDLS and CDR2 as YYNGEE. This CDR3 reads CASSEADRSSSYEQYF. DNA of the CDR3: TGTGCCAGCAGCGAAGCGGACAGGTCAAGCTCCTACGAGCAGTACTTC. Complete variable domain (other parts from reference TRBV9 and TRBJ2-7): DSGVTQTPKHLITATGQRVTLRCSPRSGDLSVYWYQQSLDQGLQFLIQYYNGEERAKGNILERFSAQQFPDLHSELNLSSLELGDSALYFCASSEADRSSSYEQYFGPGTRLTVT.

This chain connects TRBV11-2 to TRBJ1-3; possible D gene TRBD1, 6 bases. The V gene lost 5 bases and the J gene lost 3 bases, with 11 bases spanning the gap. The CDR3 sequence is 14 residues long. Germline V gene data show CDR1 as SGHAT and CDR2 as FQNNGV. The CDR3 nucleotides are TGTGCCAGCAGCCCTCAGGGGCGTGGAAACACCATATATTTT. Its protein is CASSPQGRGNTIYF.

The chain has TRBV27 and TRBJ2-3, with D unclear. Trimming stripped 2 bases from V and 4 bases from J, with 10 bases between. This CDR3 has 14 amino acids. Germline V lookup: CDR1 MNHEY, CDR2 SMNVEV (reference sequence). The CDR3 nucleotides are TGTGCCAGCAGTTTAATAGAATCCGCAGATACGCAGTATTTT. Its protein product is CASSLIESADTQYF.

The chain uses TRBV3-1 (or the pseudogene TRBV3-2) and TRBJ2-1, with TRBD2 identical over 9 bases. CDR3 length: 16 amino acids. V lost 0 bases, J lost 5 bases, and 5 bases stayed unmatched. Germline V gene sequence: CDR1 LGHDT, CDR2 YNNKEL (reference sequence). The DNA of the CDR3 is TGTGCCAGCAGCCAAGATTCAGCGGGGGGTCACAATGAGCAGTTCTTC. Translated, it gives CASSQDSAGGHNEQFF.

This chain connects TRBV30 to TRBJ2-5; tentatively, D is TRBD2 (6 bases). CDR1 and CDR2 (germline): GTSNPN, SVGIG (reference sequence). This CDR3 comprises 14 residues. V lost 1 base to trimming and J lost 5 bases, with 14 bases between them. CDR3 sequence: CAWSGRDLWETQYF. The CDR3 DNA is TGTGCCTGGAGTGGGAGGGACCTTTGGGAGACCCAGTACTTC.

The chain has TRBV28 and TRBJ1-4; 7 bases fit TRBD1. The CDR3 covers 15 residues. The germline V gene encodes CDR1 MDHEN and CDR2 SYDVKM. V was pared by 1 base and J by 6 bases, with 5 bases of the junction left unmatched. CDR3: CASSLSRTGDEKLFF. Here the CDR3 DNA reads TGTGCCAGCAGTTTATCGCGGACAGGAGATGAAAAACTGTTTTTT.

This chain uses TRBV28 with TRBJ2-3; TRBD1 matches 10 bases. Germline V gives CDR1 MDHEN, CDR2 SYDVKM. The CDR3 contains 14 residues. With V trimmed by 6 bases and J by 4 bases, 4 bases remained unmatched. The CDR3 protein is CASRRDRGPDTQYF. Written as DNA, the CDR3 is TGTGCCAGCAGGCGGGACAGGGGTCCAGATACGCAGTATTTT. Drawing the rest from reference TRBV28 and TRBJ2-3, the complete variable domain is DVKVTQSSRYLVKRTGEKVFLECVQDMDHENMFWYRQDPGLGLRLIYFSYDVKMKEKGDIPEGYSVSREKKERFSLILESASTNQTSMYLCASRRDRGPDTQYFGPGTRLTVL.

The chain carries TRBV2 and TRBJ2-7, with 7 bases identical to TRBD2. The junction had 7 bases not matched to a gene; V was cut back by 9 bases and J by 2 bases. Germline V gene lookup returns CDR1 SNHLY and CDR2 FYNNEI. The CDR3 extends over 13 amino acids. The DNA of the CDR3 is TGTGCCAGTTCGAGGGAGGGACCCTACGAGCAGTACTTC. This encodes CASSREGPYEQYF.

V usage is TRBV4-2 and J usage is TRBJ1-3, with 7 nucleotides matching TRBD1. The CDR3 has 16 amino acids. Losses at the gene ends were 0 bases for V and 6 bases for J; bases not matched to a gene: 8. Germline V gene data show CDR1 as LGHNA and CDR2 as YNFKEQ. DNA of the CDR3: TGTGCCAGCAGCCAAGAAAAATTAGGGGGCGAAAACACCATATATTTT. This sequence encodes CASSQEKLGGENTIYF.

The chain has TRBV7-9 and TRBJ1-2; D not certain. Germline V gene data show CDR1 as SEHNR and CDR2 as FQNEAQ (reference sequence). Trimming removed 5 bases from V and 2 bases from J, with 9 bases in between. This CDR3 is built from 13 residues. The DNA of the CDR3 is TGTGCCAGCAGCCCCTTCTTCAACTATGGCTACACCTTC. Its protein product is CASSPFFNYGYTF.

This sequence joins TRBV5-1 and TRBJ2-1; 10 bases agree with TRBD2. Unmatched junction bases numbered 2, after V lost 0 bases and J lost 5 bases. The CDR3 covers 15 residues. The germline CDR1 and CDR2 sequences are SGHRS and YFSETQ. CDR3 DNA sequence: TGCGCCAGCAGCTTGGCACTAGCGGGGAACAATGAGCAGTTCTTC. The encoded protein is CASSLALAGNNEQFF.

This chain links TRBV20-1 with TRBJ2-1; D is ambiguous. The CDR3 has 11 residues. V was pared by 7 bases and J by 4 bases, with 8 bases between. Germline-derived CDR1 and CDR2 are DFQATT and SNEGSKA (reference sequence). The CDR3 nucleotides read TGCAGTGTGAGAGGATACAATGAGCAGTTCTTC. Its translation: CSVRGYNEQFF.

The rearrangement links TRBV7-2 to TRBJ1-1; 7 nucleotides align to TRBD1. V lost 4 bases, J lost 0 bases, and 11 bases stayed unmatched. From germline, CDR1 is SGHTA and CDR2 FQGNSA. The CDR3 totals 17 residues. The chain's CDR3 is CASSSFPRTGVNTEAFF. For the CDR3, the DNA is TGTGCCAGCAGCTCTTTTCCCCGGACAGGAGTGAACACTGAAGCTTTCTTT.

For the CDR3, the DNA is TGTGCCAGCAGCTTAGGTAGGGTAGCGACAGGGCAGTTCTTC. It yields the protein CASSLGRVATGQFF. This chain connects TRBV7-2 to TRBJ2-1; D possibly corresponds to TRBD1 (6 bases). Per the germline V gene, CDR1 is SGHTA and CDR2 is FQGNSA. The CDR3 contains 14 residues. Trimming removed 1 base from V and 12 bases from J, with 16 bases in between.